One and the same sample provided the 14 T cell receptor beta chains below, sequenced in a study of cytomegalovirus exposure and HLA in healthy donors. PCR used 60 Vbeta primers and 13 Jbeta primers. Libraries were prepared by immunoSEQ multiplex PCR; TCRdb keeps only in-frame clonotypes and omits some of them. The table shows fewer than 120,000 clones, with 76% occurring only once. Sequencing was done on a sample of PBMCs. These TCRs come from a young man in good health and CMV-seropositive.

This chain joins TRBV19 and TRBJ2-3; D gene unclear. Trimming left V 10 bases short and J 5 bases short, with 22 bases between. CDR1 LNHDA and CDR2 SQIVND come from the germline V gene (reference sequence). The length of the CDR3 is 15 residues. CDR3 sequence reads: CATSMVGASLDTQYF. The CDR3 coding sequence is TGTGCCACCTCGATGGTCGGAGCGTCATTAGATACGCAGTATTTT.

This chain links TRBV27 with TRBJ2-5, with D unresolved. The DNA end is more similar to TRBJ2-7, so the J call may be wrong. CDR3 length: 13 residues. Germline V lookup: CDR1 MNHEY, CDR2 SMNVEV (reference sequence). CDR3 in amino acids: CASSLSRGYEQYF. CDR3 nucleotide sequence: TGTGCCAGCAGTTTATCGCGAGGCTACGAGCAGTACTTC.

This chain connects TRBV10-1 to TRBJ2-2; 9 positions agree with TRBD1. Germline V gene sequence: CDR1 WNHNN, CDR2 SYGVQD (reference sequence). V lost 9 bases and J lost 3; bases outside the gene matches: 5. The CDR3 covers 14 residues. The CDR3 region is CARAQGADTGELFF. CDR3 nucleotide sequence: TGCGCCAGGGCACAGGGGGCTGACACCGGGGAGCTGTTTTTT.

This sequence joins TRBV29-1 and TRBJ1-2; possibly TRBD1 for D (5 bases). From germline, CDR1 is SQVTM and CDR2 ANQGSEA. V was trimmed by 3 bases and J by 4 bases, leaving 9 bases between them. This CDR3 region has 12 residues. The CDR3 nucleotides are TGCAGCGTTGAGGCAGGGATCTATGGCTACACCTTC. Its protein is CSVEAGIYGYTF.

The chain is built from TRBV4-2 and TRBJ2-3; maybe TRBD2 (5 bases). The CDR3 extends over 16 amino acids. Germline V gene sequence: CDR1 LGHNA, CDR2 YNFKEQ. Trimming took off 4 bases at V and 1 base at J, with 15 bases between the two ends. The CDR3 sequence is CASSPSEGGGTDTQYF. In DNA, the CDR3 is TGTGCCAGCAGCCCAAGTGAAGGAGGCGGCACAGATACGCAGTATTTT.

In DNA form, the CDR3 reads TGTGCCAGCAGACCGGGACTAGCGGGGGGGGGTGAGCAGTTCTTC. Its protein is CASRPGLAGGGEQFF. This chain uses TRBV28 with TRBJ2-1; 16 bases fit TRBD2. With 6 bases clipped from V and 9 bases from J, the junction kept 5 bases outside the gene matches. The CDR3 is 15 amino acids. The V gene's germline CDR1 is MDHEN and CDR2 SYDVKM. The full variable domain, with the rest looked up from reference TRBV28 and TRBJ2-1, is DVKVTQSSRYLVKRTGEKVFLECVQDMDHENMFWYRQDPGLGLRLIYFSYDVKMKEKGDIPEGYSVSREKKERFSLILESASTNQTSMYLCASRPGLAGGGEQFFGPGTRLTVL.

This chain uses TRBV4-2 with TRBJ2-4, with 7 bases lining up with TRBD1. Germline V CDR1 and CDR2: LGHNA, YNFKEQ. J lost 8 bases, V lost 4 bases, and 17 bases had no gene match. The CDR3 extends over 17 amino acids. This CDR3 is CASSRGERGLMIDIQYF. CDR3 nucleotide sequence: TGTGCCAGCAGCCGCGGCGAGAGGGGGCTTATGATTGACATTCAGTACTTC.

The chain carries TRBV4-3 and TRBJ1-2; D remains ambiguous. The CDR3 is 15 amino acids. CDR1 is LGHNA, CDR2 YSLEER, per germline. V was cut by 0 bases and J by 5 bases, with 13 bases left in between. The CDR3 spells CASSQDRTASYGYTF. The DNA of the CDR3 is TGCGCCAGCAGCCAAGATCGAACAGCCTCGTATGGCTACACCTTC.

The chain couples TRBV30 to TRBJ2-3; weak D call: TRBD1 (5 bases). Trimming left V 0 bases short and J 3 bases short, with 10 bases between. Germline V gene lookup returns CDR1 GTSNPN and CDR2 SVGIG (reference sequence). The CDR3 consists of 14 residues. The CDR3 DNA is TGTGCCTGGAGTGTGACCTCAGGGACAGATACGCAGTATTTT. Its protein is CAWSVTSGTDTQYF.

J is TRBJ1-1 and V is TRBV20-1, with unresolved D. The V end was cut by 6 bases, the J end by 7 bases, with 12 bases between. CDR3 size: 11 residues. The V gene's germline CDR1 is DFQATT and CDR2 SNEGSKA (reference sequence). This CDR3 reads CSAPGSGEAFF. CDR3 nucleotides: TGCAGTGCACCTGGCTCGGGTGAAGCTTTCTTT.

A few counts support this clone. This rearrangement joins TRBV10-3 to TRBJ2-7, with unresolved D. This CDR3 is built from 12 residues. Germline CDR1 ENHRY, CDR2 SYGVKD. Trimming cost V 0 bases and J 6 bases, with 6 bases left between them. The CDR3 nucleotides are TGTGCCATCAGTGAGTCGTGGAGCGAGCAGTACTTC. This codes for CAISESWSEQYF.

The rearrangement uses TRBV7-9 and TRBJ1-4; TRBD1 matches at 7 bases. With 5 bases clipped from V and 3 bases from J, the junction kept 9 bases outside the gene matches. Per germline, CDR1 SEHNR and CDR2 FQNEAQ (reference sequence). CDR3 length: 16 amino acids. CDR3 in amino acids: CASSHRGAFANEKLFF. The CDR3 DNA sequence: TGTGCCAGCAGCCACAGGGGAGCCTTCGCTAATGAAAAACTGTTTTTT.

This clone has only a few counts. V is TRBV18 and J is TRBJ2-1, with 11 bases lining up with TRBD1. Trimming took 4 bases from V and 6 from J; bases not matched to a gene: 5. The CDR3 totals 15 residues. CDR1 and CDR2 (germline): KGHSH, LQKENI. CDR3 protein: CASSRGQGVGNEQFF. The CDR3 region has the DNA TGTGCCAGCTCACGGGGACAGGGGGTTGGCAATGAGCAGTTCTTC.

The chain recombines TRBV5-6 with TRBJ2-5, with TRBD2 matching 8 bases. The end of the DNA is better explained by TRBJ2-7, so the J call may be wrong. Germline CDR1 is SGHDT and CDR2 is YYEEEE. This CDR3 region has 17 residues. Here the CDR3 DNA reads TGTGCCAGCAGCTTGGCGTCTAGCGGGTTGAGCTCCTACGAGCAGTACTTC. Protein: CASSLASSGLSSYEQYF.